The source of this TCR beta chain is a study of T-cell memory formation after mild COVID-19. Overall study: Largely, TCR clusters stayed within a single donor. Broader study findings: In pre-infection memory, a portion of responding clones appeared, which suggested that cross-reactive memory joined. Of the contracting clones, CD4+ ones lay mainly in CM and EM, and CD8+ ones in EMRA.

V gave up 6 bases and J gave up 5 bases; unmatched junction bases: 9. The germline CDR1 and CDR2 sequences are DFQATT and SNEGSKA (reference sequence). The CDR3 runs to 15 residues. The table lists this clonotype with a few counts. What it binds is unknown. TCRdb reprocessed the 5' RACE reads with MiXCR, giving one entry per CDR3 protein. This sample has roughly 560,000 distinct CDR3 sequences, with roughly 22% found just once. This TCR was recovered from an adult woman who had mild COVID-19 (a few samples of this study predate the infection). Cell type and time point are not known. The source material was PBMCs or a T cell subset sorted from them (not recorded which). The rearrangement joins TRBV20-1 to TRBJ2-1; the match to TRBD2 covers 11 bases. CDR3: CSARRPGLADNEQFF. The DNA of the CDR3 is TGCAGTGCCAGACGGCCGGGACTAGCGGACAATGAGCAGTTCTTC.